The entry that follows covers one TCR beta chain sequence. The sample comes from a study of blood T cell repertoires in COVID-19. Study in general: Samples came from the United States, Italy and Spain, spanning acute and convalescent COVID-19. PBMCs, B-cell-depleted T cells, or T cells were the source of the cDNA or gDNA that made up the material.

A Seattle source enrolled patients during active infection and followed them longitudinally. As originally analysed: Reference gene primers were amplified, and this amplification served to estimate nucleated cell counts. Produced via immunoSEQ multiplex PCR; TCRdb's table is partial and in-frame only. That table furnishes V, J and clone size, whereas the DNA furnished D and trimming. The table lists 60,000 or so clones, over 80% of them singletons. The clonotype originates from a man younger than 45 with COVID-19, enrolled during active disease. The sample taken for sequencing was peripheral blood.

This CDR3 reads CASSLSQGQSYEQYF. CDR3 bases: TGTGCCAGCAGCTTATCGCAAGGACAGTCCTACGAGCAGTACTTC. The chain combines TRBV11-2 with TRBJ2-7; a weak D match, TRBD1 (6 bases). The CDR3 loop spans 15 amino acids. Germline CDR1 and CDR2: SGHAT and FQNNGV. The V and J ends lost 2 bases and 1 base respectively, with 12 bases between them.